A single T cell receptor (beta chain) is shown here with its context. This clonotype was seen a handful of times. The specificity of this receptor is unknown. No much larger clone is present one base from it, and per-base qualities are unavailable. This record comes from a study of blood T cells in healthy people across ages (dated by TCRdb to the mid-2010s). In terms of the full investigation: Template switching captured roughly one uniquely barcoded TCR beta cDNA molecule per two T cells in model experiments. Donors of different ages were randomly distributed across sequencing lanes to avoid experimental bias. Age-related changes in TCR beta repertoire diversity were measured in the study by deep sequencing normalized with unique cDNA molecular identifiers. For two donors (one aged 18 to 29 and one aged 80 or older), the study analyzed two additional independent replicas of 1 million unique cDNA reads from the same blood draw. The donors were divided into four age groups: young (average about 16 years), middle-aged (around 37), aged (approximately 64) and long-lived (around 87).

Its CDR3 holds 16 amino acids, cysteine through phenylalanine. Solely the CDR3 DNA is kept, with 48 bases framed from the first base. Unmatched junction bases come to 12, with V trimmed by 4 bases and J by 4 bases. The germline V gene gives CDR1 as SGDLS and CDR2 as YYNGEE. Library preparation employed 5' RACE. Sequencing used an Illumina HiSeq 2500. A second roughly 7 to 11 cycle PCR used a sample-barcoded 5' primer and a J-beta primer mix. A template-switch 5' adaptor carrying 12 random nucleotides introduced a unique molecular identifier onto each TCR beta cDNA molecule. Each sample yielded at least 2.5 million CDR3-containing paired-end reads. All of the RNA was converted into first-strand cDNA using the Mint cDNA synthesis kit, with a TRBC-specific oligonucleotide serving as the primer. After uracil-DNA glycosylase treatment, a first 18-cycle PCR used universal primers M1SS and BC2_uni_R on all cDNA. The paper's processing steps were these. Normalization of each sample was performed by random selection of 1 million high-quality reads, each carrying a distinct molecular identifier. Instead of being binned into consensus sequences, reads with shared molecular identifiers were discarded. MiTCR, set to a Q25 quality threshold and the strictest error-elimination algorithm, was used for CDR3 identification, clonotype clustering and error correction. A nonparametric unseen species model with Euler transformation was used to estimate a lower bound on total TCR beta diversity. The raw public reads went through TCRdb reprocessing: fastp at Q25, MiXCR clone calling, in-frame beta chains kept. Rows with one shared CDR3 protein collapse into an entry with the most common genes and DNA. These V and J calls derive from TCRdb rather than the authors' analysis. In this sample the table shows approximately 1.5 million distinct CDR3 sequences, approximately 43% of which occur a single time. Of the sample, around 4% falls within the top ten clones.

The investigation overall reported the following: Compared with the aged group, more naive CD4+ T cells, fewer expanded clones and increased TCR diversity were shown by the long-lived group, suggesting age selection. Donor CMV infection status was unknown, potentially confounding age-related changes in expanded clonotypes. Observed TCR beta diversity correlated strongly with the percentage of naive T cells measured by flow cytometry. Conclusive comparison of naive and antigen-experienced compartments was prevented by the profiling of bulk unsorted PBMCs. As age increased, observed TCR beta diversity per million T cells dropped in a roughly linear way, and a significant reduction was already evident by age 40. Estimates of total diversity based on one million sequenced T cells were regarded as lower bounds and as underestimates.

Donors were 40 or so systemically healthy Caucasian individuals from Russia aged roughly 6 to 90 years. Ten milliliters of peripheral blood were collected from each donor into EDTA-treated Vacutainer tubes. Ficoll-Paque density-gradient centrifugation was used to isolate PBMCs, with at least 7 million per sample. Total RNA was extracted from PBMCs with Trizol reagent, with at least 5 micrograms obtained per sample. Naive CD45RAhigh/CD27high T cell percentages were measured by flow cytometry on a PBMC aliquot from every donor. The sequencing sample was made of blood. The sequence is built from TRBV9 and TRBJ2-5, with 8 junctional bases fitting TRBD2. The TCR originated in a woman aged 18-29 years in good health. The nucleotides are TGTGCCAGCAGCCCCCGCAGCGGGAGTATCGGAGAGACCCAGTACTTC. Translated, this gives CASSPRSGSIGETQYF.